These 25 T cell receptor beta chains share one sample of origin, sequenced in a study of spatial heterogeneity in lung cancer. Study conclusions and caveats: It was found that expanded intratumoral alpha and beta TCR counts tracked tumor mutation counts.

Their recognized antigens are unknown. Via MiXCR, TCRdb re-called the 5' RACE reads, giving one row per CDR3 protein. The data contain several thousand distinct CDR3 sequences, about 15% of them singletons. Time point noted: sample taken at primary tumor resection. The starting material was lung tumor tissue, obtained at surgery. The receptors originated from a male donor with early-stage non-small cell lung cancer.

This clonotype is medium-sized. This chain connects TRBV19 to TRBJ2-1, with 8 positions matching TRBD1. J gave up 3 bases and V 0 bases, and 7 bases lay outside the gene matches. This CDR3 has 17 amino acids. Germline-derived CDR1 and CDR2 are LNHDA and SQIVND (reference sequence). The CDR3 nucleotides are TGTGCCAGTAGTATAGATCATCTGACAGGGGACTACAATGAGCAGTTCTTC. Protein: CASSIDHLTGDYNEQFF. Full variable domain (remainder filled in from reference TRBV19 and TRBJ2-1): DGGITQSPKYLFRKEGQNVTLSCEQNLNHDAMYWYRQDPGQGLRLIYYSQIVNDFQKGDIAEGYSVSREKKESFPLTVTSAQKNPTAFYLCASSIDHLTGDYNEQFFGPGTRLTVL.

This clonotype is medium-sized by share. V gene TRBV20-1 combines with J gene TRBJ2-7; D is perhaps TRBD1 (5 bases). This CDR3 has 12 amino acids. Germline V gene lookup returns CDR1 DFQATT and CDR2 SNEGSKA (reference sequence). Between the trimmed V and J ends, which lost 3 bases and 4 bases, there was a span of 10 bases. This CDR3 reads CSARARVYEQYF. CDR3 bases: TGCAGTGCTAGGGCCAGGGTATACGAGCAGTACTTC.

Judged by abundance, this clonotype is medium-sized. The gene calls are TRBV6-5 and TRBJ2-3; D perhaps matches TRBD2 (7 bases). Germline V CDR1 and CDR2: MNHEY, SVGAGI. Trimming removed 6 bases from V and 5 bases from J, with 18 bases in between. This CDR3 region has 15 residues. CDR3 in DNA: TGTGCCAGCAGGGAATGGGGGGGCAACGAAGATACGCAGTATTTT. Translation gives CASREWGGNEDTQYF.

This clonotype rates as medium-sized. V gene TRBV20-1 combines with J gene TRBJ2-1, with TRBD1 as a possible D gene (5 bases). The germline V gene has CDR1 DFQATT and CDR2 SNEGSKA (reference sequence). Trimming took 2 bases from V and 6 from J, leaving 14 bases between them. CDR3 length: 14 residues. The CDR3 protein is CSARPPAQGNEQFF. CDR3 nucleotide sequence: TGCAGTGCTAGACCTCCGGCCCAGGGCAATGAGCAGTTCTTC.

In this sample, this clonotype is medium-sized (0.01 to 0.1%). The chain's CDR3 is CASSGGQPDQPQHF. CDR3 nucleotide sequence: TGCGCCAGCAGCGGGGGACAGCCAGATCAGCCCCAGCATTTT. This chain connects TRBV5-1 to TRBJ1-5; 7 bases are shared with TRBD1. Germline V gene lookup returns CDR1 SGHRS and CDR2 YFSETQ. Germline trimming cut 4 bases from V and 5 bases from J; bases unmatched to any gene: 6. The CDR3 covers 14 residues.

This clonotype came up a few times. The gene calls are TRBV18 and TRBJ1-1; perhaps TRBD1 as D (5 bases). The germline V and J ends were trimmed by 3 bases and 8 bases, with 16 bases remaining between them. CDR1 and CDR2 from the germline V gene are KGHSH and LQKENI. The CDR3 has 14 amino acids. CDR3: CASSPRQPVGEAFF. The DNA for the CDR3 is TGTGCCAGCTCACCGCGACAGCCCGTGGGCGAAGCTTTCTTT.

The chain employs TRBV7-8 and TRBJ2-7, with TRBD1 identical over 8 bases. Looked up from germline, CDR1 is SGHVS and CDR2 is FQNEAQ. CDR3 length equals 14 residues. V lost 4 bases and J lost 1; bases outside the gene matches: 3. The CDR3 loop reads CASSWGDRSYEQYF. CDR3 DNA: TGTGCCAGCAGCTGGGGGGACAGGTCCTACGAGCAGTACTTC.

This clonotype counts as medium-sized (0.01 to 0.1%). The rearrangement uses TRBV27 and TRBJ1-1; D is possibly TRBD1 (6 bases). Per germline, CDR1 MNHEY and CDR2 SMNVEV (reference sequence). Trimming pared 0 bases from V and 5 bases from J, leaving 10 bases between. CDR3 length: 14 amino acids. The CDR3 nucleotides read TGTGCCAGCAGTTTATCCCAAAGGGGGACTGAAGCTTTCTTT. It specifies CASSLSQRGTEAFF.

This clonotype was seen more than once but under ten times. This CDR3 is CASGLGTVGPPDTQYF. The DNA of the CDR3 is TGTGCTAGTGGTTTGGGGACAGTAGGGCCGCCGGATACGCAGTATTTT. The V call is TRBV12-5, the J call TRBJ2-3; maybe TRBD1 (6 bases). Germline CDR1 LGHNT, CDR2 FRNRAP. The CDR3 sequence is 16 residues long. Between the trimmed V and J ends, which lost 1 base and 6 bases, there was a span of 17 bases.

This clonotype is categorized as large (0.1 to 1%). This chain uses TRBV29-1 with TRBJ1-2; TRBD1 matches at 8 bases. Per germline, CDR1 SQVTM and CDR2 ANQGSEA. J was trimmed by 8 bases and V by 5 bases; bases with no gene match: 4. The CDR3 extends over 11 amino acids. For the CDR3, the DNA is TGCAGCGTTCGACAGGGGCAAGGCTACACCTTC. Translated: CSVRQGQGYTF.

This clonotype was seen a few times. The chain combines TRBV24-1 with TRBJ2-1; D is perhaps TRBD1 or TRBD2 (7 bases each). The CDR3 runs to 15 residues. V lost 3 bases and J lost 7, with 15 bases in between. Germline V CDR1 and CDR2: KGHDR, SFDVKD. CDR3 nucleotide sequence: TGTGCCACCAGTGATCGGGCAGGGGGGGAAAATGAGCAGTTCTTC. Protein sequence: CATSDRAGGENEQFF.

The table lists this clonotype with a few counts. The V call is TRBV5-5, the J call TRBJ1-2; 7 bases match TRBD1. The CDR3 extends over 15 amino acids. The trim removed 4 bases at V and 4 bases at J, leaving 10 bases unmatched. Germline assignment: CDR1 SGHKS and CDR2 YYEKEE (reference sequence). The CDR3 spells CASSVRGADPYGYTF. CDR3 nucleotide sequence: TGTGCCAGCAGCGTCAGGGGGGCCGACCCCTATGGCTACACCTTC.

The chain combines TRBV6-5 with TRBJ2-7; 10 nucleotides align to TRBD1. With V trimmed by 7 bases and J by 6 bases, 3 bases remained unmatched. The CDR3 loop spans 12 amino acids. Germline values: CDR1 MNHEY, CDR2 SVGAGI. CDR3 bases: TGTGCCAGCACCCGGACAGGGGGCGAGCAGTACTTC. Translated, it gives CASTRTGGEQYF.

This clonotype is classed as large. V usage is TRBV6-5 and J usage is TRBJ1-2, with D possibly matching TRBD1 (5 bases). Germline CDR1 is MNHEY and CDR2 is SVGAGI. The CDR3 has 12 amino acids. V lost 7 bases to trimming and J lost 3 bases, with 9 bases between them. CDR3 residues: CASKGVDYGYTF. As DNA, the CDR3 is TGTGCCAGCAAAGGGGTCGACTATGGCTACACCTTC.

This clonotype was detected once. The chain has TRBV25-1 and TRBJ2-7; D is ambiguous. The CDR3 length is 14 residues. Per the germline V gene, CDR1 is MGHDK and CDR2 is SYGVNS. The V and J ends lost 2 bases and 2 bases respectively, with 10 bases between them. The CDR3 spells CASSEIVGTYEQYF. The CDR3 DNA reads as TGTGCCAGCAGTGAAATCGTCGGCACCTACGAGCAGTACTTC.

This clonotype is labeled medium-sized. The V gene is TRBV6-2 or TRBV6-3, the J gene TRBJ2-5; D perhaps matches TRBD1 (5 bases). V lost 4 bases, J lost 2 bases, and 11 bases lay in between. CDR1 is MNHEY, CDR2 SVGEGT, per germline. This CDR3 is 14 amino acids long. The CDR3 reads CASSFRQTQETQYF. Written as DNA, the CDR3 is TGTGCCAGCAGTTTCAGACAGACACAAGAGACCCAGTACTTC.

The table lists this clonotype with a few counts. The chain couples TRBV7-3 to TRBJ1-2; no clear D. The germline gives CDR1 SGHTA, CDR2 FQGTGA. CDR3 size: 15 residues. V lost 5 bases, J lost 4 bases, and 17 bases lay in between. The CDR3 loop is CASSPGRSEGYGYTF. The CDR3 nucleotides read TGTGCCAGCAGCCCTGGACGGTCTGAGGGCTATGGCTACACCTTC.

This clonotype is judged medium-sized (0.01 to 0.1%). V gene TRBV7-9 combines with J gene TRBJ2-1; 9 bases align to TRBD2. V shed 3 bases and J 3 bases; nucleotides not matched to a gene: 3. The CDR3 is 15 residues long. The germline CDR1 and CDR2 sequences are SEHNR and FQNEAQ (reference sequence). The CDR3 DNA follows: TGTGCCAGCAGCTTGGCGGGAGGGCTCTACAATGAGCAGTTCTTC. It translates to CASSLAGGLYNEQFF.

There are a few counts of this clonotype. The chain is built from TRBV2 and TRBJ2-3, with 13 bases that match TRBD2. V lost 4 bases, J lost 3 bases, and 4 bases stayed unmatched. Looked up from germline, CDR1 is SNHLY and CDR2 is FYNNEI. The CDR3 sequence is 16 residues long. This CDR3 reads CASSAGTSGATDTQYF. DNA for the CDR3: TGTGCCAGCAGTGCAGGGACTAGCGGGGCTACAGATACGCAGTATTTT.

V gene TRBV20-1 combines with J gene TRBJ2-3, with D unclear. V was clipped by 1 base and J by 3 bases, with 14 bases between them. The CDR3 runs 15 residues. The germline V gene has CDR1 DFQATT and CDR2 SNEGSKA (reference sequence). CDR3: CSARAPLESTDTQYF. The CDR3 DNA sequence: TGCAGTGCTAGAGCTCCCCTAGAGAGTACAGATACGCAGTATTTT.

The V gene is TRBV5-6, the J gene TRBJ2-2; 8 positions match TRBD1. Trimming removed 5 bases from V and 1 base from J; junction bases left unmatched: 4. The CDR3 has 15 amino acids. Germline V gene lookup returns CDR1 SGHDT and CDR2 YYEEEE. Here the CDR3 DNA reads TGTGCCAGCAGGACCGGGACAGGGAACACCGGGGAGCTGTTTTTT. It is translated as CASRTGTGNTGELFF.

The rearrangement uses TRBV5-4 and TRBJ2-7; the D gene is possibly TRBD1 (6 bases). The CDR3 covers 13 residues. Germline CDR1 and CDR2: SGHNT and YYREEE (reference sequence). Between the trimmed V and J ends, which lost 4 bases and 2 bases, there was a span of 10 bases. The CDR3 spells CASSPGQTYEQYF. The CDR3 DNA follows: TGTGCCAGCAGCCCCGGACAGACCTACGAGCAGTACTTC.

This clonotype was observed at least ten times. This chain connects TRBV24-1 to TRBJ2-5; no definite D call. CDR1 is KGHDR, CDR2 SFDVKD, per germline. The CDR3 loop spans 16 amino acids. Trimming pared 4 bases from V and 4 bases from J, leaving 18 bases between. This CDR3 reads CATSEGSGRSRETQYF. CDR3 sequence (DNA): TGTGCCACCAGTGAGGGCTCCGGACGGTCTCGAGAGACCCAGTACTTC.

The V and J genes are TRBV4-1 and TRBJ1-3; TRBD1 is a possible D gene (6 bases). V gave up 0 bases and J gave up 2 bases, with 8 bases separating them. From germline, CDR1 is MGHRA and CDR2 YSYEKL. This CDR3 comprises 15 residues. The DNA for the CDR3 is TGCGCCAGCAGCCAAGATCAGGGGACTGGAAACACCATATATTTT. Translation: CASSQDQGTGNTIYF.

This clonotype is deemed medium-sized. The chain employs TRBV4-3 and TRBJ2-2; D remains ambiguous. V gave up 0 bases and J gave up 4 bases, with 15 bases separating them. Germline lookup yields CDR1 LGHNA and CDR2 YSLEER. The CDR3 is 17 residues long. The CDR3 region is CASSQDNPLGPTGELFF. The DNA for the CDR3 is TGCGCCAGCAGCCAAGATAATCCCCTCGGGCCCACCGGGGAGCTGTTTTTT.